This TCR beta chain came from a study of blood T cell repertoires in COVID-19. On the study more broadly: Sources were T cells, B-cell-depleted T cells, or PBMCs; the material itself was cDNA or gDNA.

The CDR3 sequence is 14 residues long. V was shortened by 0 bases and J by 6 bases, with 11 bases between the two germline ends. From germline, CDR1 is MNHEY and CDR2 SMNVEV (reference sequence). Some clones are missing from TCRdb's copy, which holds only in-frame ones; the method was immunoSEQ multiplex PCR. The top ten hold about 16% of the sample, which has about 93,000 clones, 70% to 80% seen once. The chain links TRBV27 to TRBJ1-2; D is possibly TRBD1 (5 bases). This TCR was recovered from a human donor in a cohort sampled during active COVID-19. Material: peripheral blood. CDR3 sequence (DNA): TGTGCCAGCAGTTTATCGAGGCGGGGGGATGGCTACACCTTC. Translated: CASSLSRRGDGYTF.